The source of this TCR beta chain is a study of T cell repertoires in cytomegalovirus infection. Across the study: Indications came from public TCR beta signatures; they pointed to CMV infection and to a matching HLA type.

A word on this clonotype: The antigen is not known.

The study, taken as a whole, reports: What dominated the ex vivo response were HLA-C-restricted CMV-specific TCR beta clonotypes. Based on cumulative public TCR beta family frequency, carriers of CMV plus the relevant HLA were identified.

From germline, CDR1 is SGHAT and CDR2 FQNNGV. The CDR3 runs 17 residues. Losses at the gene ends were 0 bases for V and 4 bases for J; bases not matched to a gene: 9. Via MiXCR, TCRdb re-called the reads, giving one row per CDR3 protein. This table holds roughly 990,000 distinct CDR3 sequences, about a third found once. The receptor was isolated from a human donor in good health (CMV status not recorded). Some clones in this sample may be carry-over from other donors' samples. The chain couples TRBV11-2 to TRBJ2-1; TRBD2 aligns across 7 bases. The sample consisted of cultured CD8+ T cells from PBMCs, taken from culture after CMV antigen stimulation. CDR3 coding DNA: TGTGCCAGCAGCTTAGATCCGCCGGGCGGGGGTTACAATGAGCAGTTCTTC. This gives the protein CASSLDPPGGGYNEQFF.